This paragraph reports one T cell receptor beta chain. What it binds is not known. V was cut by 5 bases and J by 7 bases, with 14 bases left in between. The germline CDR1 and CDR2 sequences are LNHDA and SQIVND (reference sequence). The CDR3 contains 14 residues. Sequencing was performed with immunoSEQ multiplex PCR; in TCRdb, only in-frame clones are kept and a portion is missing. The sample consists of more than 2 million clones, approximately 95% of them appearing once. The sample belongs to a study of shared clonotypes between healthy human individuals. The naive CD8 population came from CD45RO-negative cells selected for CCR7, without terminally differentiated effector memory CD45RA+ cells. Points from the study as a whole: It was observed that roughly 5% of naive CD4 clonotypes were shared across several donors.

The source of this sequence is a man aged 18-30 years in good health. This chain uses TRBV19 with TRBJ2-2; D may be TRBD1 (6 bases). The sample comprised naive CD8+ T cells sorted from blood. The CDR3: CASSSIQGDGELFF. Here the CDR3 DNA reads TGTGCCAGTAGTTCTATACAGGGCGACGGGGAGCTGTTTTTT.